A selection of T cell receptor beta chains follows, all from one sample in a study of blood T cell repertoires in COVID-19. TCRdb keeps only in-frame clones here, not all; method: immunoSEQ multiplex PCR. The data hold 210,000 or so clones, with 80% to 85% observed a single time. Sequencing was performed on peripheral blood. These receptors were collected from a human donor in a cohort sampled during active COVID-19. Each CDR3 is given with its conserved first and last residue. The D gene is left open where the match is weak. Size values are once, few and many counts, or a class for expanded clones, and some rows have none.

abundance,j_gene,d_gene,v_gene,len,CDR3aa,CDR3nt
few,TRBJ1-3,NA,TRBV27,16,CASSPGGWEPGNTIYF,TGTGCCAGCTCCCCCGGTGGATGGGAGCCTGGAAACACCATATATTTT
NA,TRBJ1-2,TRBD1,TRBV2,14,CASRGTGENYGYTF,TGTGCCAGCAGGGGGACAGGGGAGAACTATGGCTACACCTTC
NA,TRBJ1-5,TRBD1,TRBV10-2,14,CASRGTGPGQPQHF,TGCGCCAGCCGAGGGACAGGGCCAGGGCAGCCCCAGCATTTT
once,TRBJ1-2,NA,TRBV30,11,CAWSAGDGYTF,TGTGCCTGGAGTGCAGGGGATGGCTACACCTTC
NA,TRBJ2-5,TRBD2,TRBV29-1,16,CSVEASGRGLRETQYF,TGCAGCGTTGAAGCAAGCGGGAGGGGGTTGCGGGAGACCCAGTACTTC
once,TRBJ1-1,TRBD1,TRBV18,13,CASSPGQDREAFF,TGTGCCAGCTCACCAGGACAGGACCGGGAAGCTTTCTTT
NA,TRBJ1-1,NA,TRBV21-1,15,CASSPHGGRFTEAFF,TGTGCCAGCAGCCCGCACGGGGGGCGGTTCACTGAAGCTTTCTTT
NA,TRBJ1-2,NA,TRBV2,10,CASRSYGYTF,TGTGCCAGCAGGAGCTATGGCTACACCTTC
once,TRBJ2-6,NA,TRBV6-5,14,CASSLSGEANVLTF,TGTGCCAGTTCCCTTTCAGGGGAGGCCAACGTCCTGACTTTC
NA,TRBJ2-4,NA,TRBV5-1,16,CASSFLGGSGKNIQYF,TGCGCCAGCAGCTTTTTAGGAGGAAGTGGCAAAAACATTCAGTACTTC
NA,TRBJ1-1,NA,TRBV4-2,14,CASSQVGGSTEAFF,TGTGCCAGCAGCCAGGTGGGCGGGTCAACTGAAGCTTTCTTT
once,TRBJ1-4,TRBD1,TRBV7-9,18,CASAFAGQGGTGTEKLFF,TGTGCCAGCGCGTTTGCGGGACAGGGGGGGACGGGGACTGAAAAACTGTTTTTT
NA,TRBJ2-1,TRBD2,TRBV4-2,16,CASSQGTGGGYNEQFF,TGTGCCAGCAGCCAAGGAACGGGAGGGGGGTACAATGAGCAGTTCTTC
NA,TRBJ1-1,NA,TRBV19,19,CASSRPVGRSSIMNTEAFF,TGTGCCAGTAGTAGACCCGTGGGTCGGAGTTCTATCATGAACACTGAAGCTTTCTTT
few,TRBJ2-4,TRBD2,TRBV24-1,18,CATSDRLAGASAKNIQYF,TGTGCCACCAGTGATCGTCTAGCGGGAGCCTCAGCCAAAAACATTCAGTACTTC
NA,TRBJ1-5,TRBD1,TRBV23-1,16,CASSQPRQGRGQPQHF,TGCGCCAGCAGTCAACCGAGACAGGGTCGGGGGCAGCCCCAGCATTTT
NA,TRBJ2-3,NA,TRBV2,17,CASSENRGEGRRDTQYF,TGTGCCAGCAGTGAAAATAGGGGGGAGGGCCGAAGAGATACGCAGTATTTT
NA,TRBJ1-6,NA,TRBV6-6,13,CASSYQEDSPLHF,TGTGCCAGCAGTTACCAGGAAGATTCACCCCTCCACTTT
NA,TRBJ1-2,NA,TRBV3-1/TRBV3-2,14,CASSHPRGSYGYTF,TGTGCCAGCAGCCACCCTAGAGGTTCCTATGGCTACACCTTC
NA,TRBJ1-4,NA,TRBV28,13,CASRRAPNEKLFF,TGTGCCAGCAGGAGGGCACCTAATGAAAAACTGTTTTTT
NA,TRBJ2-3,TRBD1,TRBV2,13,CATSGQGTDTQYF,TGTGCCACATCTGGACAGGGAACAGATACGCAGTATTTT
NA,TRBJ2-3,NA,TRBV11-2,15,CASSLAGVSVSAQYF,TGTGCCAGCAGCTTAGCCGGGGTTTCAGTTAGTGCGCAGTATTTT
few,TRBJ2-3,TRBD2,TRBV4-2,20,CASSQDPGTSGGPFQDTQYF,TGTGCCAGCAGCCAAGATCCAGGGACTAGCGGGGGGCCATTTCAAGATACGCAGTATTTT
NA,TRBJ1-2,TRBD1,TRBV19,14,CASSTTGTGSRYTF,TGTGCCAGTAGCACCACCGGGACAGGGTCTCGCTACACCTTC
NA,TRBJ1-6,NA,TRBV7-2,15,CASSLDGSYNSPLHF,TGTGCCAGCAGCTTAGACGGCTCCTATAATTCACCCCTCCACTTT
NA,TRBJ1-6,TRBD1,TRBV2,14,CASNQGQNNSPLHF,TGTGCCAGCAACCAGGGACAGAATAATTCACCCCTCCACTTT
NA,TRBJ2-2,TRBD1,TRBV5-1,15,CASSPGTANTGELFF,TGCGCCAGCAGCCCAGGGACAGCGAACACCGGGGAGCTGTTTTTT
NA,TRBJ2-1,TRBD2,TRBV25-1,14,CASSDPRTSGSVFF,TGTGCCAGCAGTGACCCTCGGACTAGCGGGAGTGTGTTCTTC
once,TRBJ1-1,NA,TRBV5-1,13,CASSPMASTEAFF,TGCGCCAGCAGCCCAATGGCTTCCACCGAAGCTTTCTTT
NA,TRBJ1-1,NA,TRBV9,12,CASSVVNGVAFF,TGTGCCAGCAGCGTAGTCAACGGGGTAGCTTTCTTT
NA,TRBJ2-2,TRBD1,TRBV7-8,15,CASSSDRGWAGELFF,TGTGCCAGCAGCTCCGACAGGGGGTGGGCCGGGGAGCTGTTTTTT
few,TRBJ1-5,NA,TRBV28,15,CASSGGARSNQPQHF,TGTGCCAGCAGTGGAGGAGCCCGCTCCAATCAGCCCCAGCATTTT
once,TRBJ1-3,NA,TRBV27,14,CASRSVVAGNTIYF,TGTGCCAGCCGCAGCGTAGTGGCTGGAAACACCATATATTTT
NA,TRBJ2-3,TRBD2,TRBV5-4,16,CASSLGGLVGADTQYF,TGTGCCAGCAGCTTGGGTGGACTAGTGGGGGCAGATACGCAGTATTTT
NA,TRBJ2-1,TRBD2,TRBV9,15,CASSVLRGGYNEQFF,TGTGCCAGCAGCGTGCTGAGGGGAGGGTACAATGAGCAGTTCTTC
NA,TRBJ2-5,TRBD2,TRBV10-3,16,CAISDSSGGNPETQYF,TGTGCCATCAGTGATTCTAGCGGGGGGAATCCCGAGACCCAGTACTTC
once,TRBJ2-1,NA,TRBV5-1,16,CASSLARFPGYNEQFF,TGCGCCAGCAGCTTGGCACGGTTCCCGGGGTACAATGAGCAGTTCTTC
NA,TRBJ2-2,TRBD2,TRBV11-2,15,CASSLSGTSVGELFF,TGTGCCAGCAGCTTATCCGGGACTAGCGTAGGGGAGCTGTTTTTT
NA,TRBJ2-7,NA,TRBV28,14,CASKVGVGPYEQYF,TGTGCCAGCAAGGTCGGAGTCGGTCCCTACGAGCAGTACTTC